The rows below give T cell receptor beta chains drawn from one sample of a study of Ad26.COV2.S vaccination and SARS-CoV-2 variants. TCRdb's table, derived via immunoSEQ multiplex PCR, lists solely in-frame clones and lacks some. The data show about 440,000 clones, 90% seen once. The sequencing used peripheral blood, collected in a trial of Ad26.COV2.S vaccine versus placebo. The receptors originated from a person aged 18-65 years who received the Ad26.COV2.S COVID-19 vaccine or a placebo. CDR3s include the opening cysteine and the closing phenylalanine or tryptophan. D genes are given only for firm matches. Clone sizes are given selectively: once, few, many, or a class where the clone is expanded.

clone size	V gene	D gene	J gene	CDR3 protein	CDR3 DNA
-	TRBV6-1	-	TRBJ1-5	CASSDRSGRDQPQHF	TGTGCCAGCAGTGACAGGTCCGGTCGGGATCAGCCCCAGCATTTT
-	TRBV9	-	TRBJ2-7	CASSAGHPAYEQYF	TGTGCCAGCAGCGCGGGACACCCGGCCTACGAGCAGTACTTC
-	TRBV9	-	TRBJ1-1	CASSVSGRDEAFF	TGTGCCAGCAGCGTAAGCGGGCGGGATGAAGCTTTCTTT
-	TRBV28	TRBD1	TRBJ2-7	CAKGQDYYEQYF	TGTGCCAAGGGACAGGACTACTACGAGCAGTACTTC
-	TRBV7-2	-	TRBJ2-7	CASSFDRNYEQYF	TGTGCCAGCAGCTTTGACAGAAACTACGAGCAGTACTTC
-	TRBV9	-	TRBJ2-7	CASSVEGAGVDEQYF	TGTGCCAGCAGCGTAGAGGGGGCGGGAGTAGACGAGCAGTACTTC
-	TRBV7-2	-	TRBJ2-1	CASSFITGSFF	TGTGCCAGCAGCTTTATCACAGGGTCGTTCTTC
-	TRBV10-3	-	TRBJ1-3	CAISESVSSGNTIYF	TGTGCCATCAGTGAGTCTGTCTCCTCTGGAAACACCATATATTTT
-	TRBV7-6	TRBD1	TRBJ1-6	CASSLGDRYNSPLHF	TGTGCCAGCAGCTTAGGGGACAGATATAATTCACCCCTCCACTTT
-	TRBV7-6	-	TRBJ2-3	CASSARPGEQYF	TGTGCCAGCAGCGCGCGCCCGGGGGAGCAGTATTTT
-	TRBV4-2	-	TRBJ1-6	CASSQEAENSPLHF	TGTGCCAGCAGCCAAGAGGCCGAAAATTCACCCCTCCACTTT
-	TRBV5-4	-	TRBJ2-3	CASSLEGLVADTQYF	TGTGCCAGCAGCTTGGAGGGTCTGGTGGCAGATACGCAGTATTTT
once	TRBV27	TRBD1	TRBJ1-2	CASSLSQGASYGYTF	TGTGCCAGCAGTTTATCCCAGGGGGCGAGCTATGGCTACACCTTC
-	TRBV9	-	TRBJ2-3	CASSVVPVGSTDTQYF	TGTGCCAGCAGCGTAGTTCCAGTGGGGAGCACAGATACGCAGTATTTT
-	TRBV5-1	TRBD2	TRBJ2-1	CASSWVSGRGDNEQFF	TGCGCCAGCAGCTGGGTTAGCGGGAGAGGGGACAATGAGCAGTTCTTC
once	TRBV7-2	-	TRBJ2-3	CASSPTGTDTQYF	TGTGCCAGCAGCCCGACGGGCACAGATACGCAGTATTTT